The 32 T cell receptor beta chains listed next were all sequenced from one sample in a study of cytomegalovirus exposure and HLA in healthy donors. Amplification used 60 Vbeta primers and 13 Jbeta primers. Generated by immunoSEQ multiplex PCR, the TCRdb table keeps only in-frame clones and is missing some. The data hold 90,000 to 100,000 clones, with around a tenth observed a single time. Sequencing was carried out using PBMCs. These receptors were obtained from a man aged 50-59 years in good health and CMV-seropositive.

This clone came up a few times. The rearrangement links TRBV19 to TRBJ2-3; D is ambiguous. Germline V gives CDR1 LNHDA, CDR2 SQIVND (reference sequence). V lost 2 bases and J lost 5, with 5 bases in between. This CDR3 region has 12 residues. CDR3 sequence (DNA): TGTGCCAGTAGTATATCGGGAGATACGCAGTATTTT. It specifies CASSISGDTQYF.

Only a few counts were recorded for this clone. This rearrangement joins TRBV6-5 to TRBJ2-1, with 7 bases lining up with TRBD1. Germline loops: CDR1 MNHEY, CDR2 SVGAGI. The CDR3 extends over 15 amino acids. Trimming at V came to 8 bases and at J to 8 bases, leaving 15 bases not matched to a gene. DNA for the CDR3: TGTGCCAGCCGACAGGGTTACGGTACGGTTGATGAGCAGTTCTTC. It encodes CASRQGYGTVDEQFF.

V usage is TRBV25-1 and J usage is TRBJ2-2; D uncertain. Per germline, CDR1 MGHDK and CDR2 SYGVNS. V lost 4 bases, J lost 0 bases, and 9 bases lay in between. This CDR3 contains 15 residues. The CDR3 bases are TGTGCCAGCAGTGCCCTCCGGGCGAACACCGGGGAGCTGTTTTTT. Its translation: CASSALRANTGELFF. The whole variable domain, filled in from reference TRBV25-1 and TRBJ2-2, reads EADIYQTPRYLVIGTGKKITLECSQTMGHDKMYWYQQDPGMELHLIHYSYGVNSTEKGDLSSESTVSRIRTEHFPLTLESARPSHTSQYLCASSALRANTGELFFGEGSRLTVL.

This clone appeared a few times. The chain has TRBV5-1 and TRBJ1-2, with 9 bases lining up with TRBD1. The CDR3 spans 18 residues. Germline-derived CDR1 and CDR2 are SGHRS and YFSETQ. Trimming cost V 0 bases and J 0 bases; bases outside gene matches: 9. This CDR3 is CASSLDTGTGTANYGYTF. In DNA form, the CDR3 reads TGCGCCAGCAGCTTGGACACAGGGACAGGGACAGCTAACTATGGCTACACCTTC.

This clone was observed a few times. The rearrangement joins TRBV5-1 to TRBJ1-4; no clear D. The germline V gene has CDR1 SGHRS and CDR2 YFSETQ. V was shortened by 0 bases and J by 8 bases, with 11 bases between the two germline ends. This CDR3 is 14 amino acids long. CDR3 region: CASSLGTIWEKLFF. Here the CDR3 DNA reads TGCGCCAGCAGCTTGGGCACAATCTGGGAAAAACTGTTTTTT.

The sample holds a few counts of this clone. This chain connects TRBV28 to TRBJ2-2, with 10 bases matching TRBD2. The CDR3 is made up of 14 amino acids. The V gene's germline CDR1 is MDHEN and CDR2 SYDVKM. The V gene end was trimmed by 7 bases and the J gene end by 6 bases; junction bases not matched to a gene: 5. In nucleotides, the CDR3 is TGTGCCAGCAACCTAGCGGGAGATTCCGGGGAGCTGTTTTTT. It yields the protein CASNLAGDSGELFF.

The table lists this clone with a few counts. The gene calls are TRBV5-4 and TRBJ2-7, with D uncertain. Germline V CDR1 and CDR2: SGHNT, YYREEE (reference sequence). V was cut by 0 bases and J by 3 bases, with 13 bases left in between. There are 15 residues in the CDR3. In DNA form, the CDR3 reads TGTGCCAGCAGCTTGGCTCCCGGTCTCCTCTACGAGCAGTACTTC. It specifies CASSLAPGLLYEQYF.

This clone was counted a few times. CDR3 sequence reads: CASSLIGGRDNEQFF. The CDR3 DNA follows: TGTGCCAGCAGCTTAATAGGCGGGAGAGACAATGAGCAGTTCTTC. This chain connects TRBV7-3 to TRBJ2-1; the match to TRBD2 covers 7 bases. The CDR3 length is 15 residues. The germline CDR1 and CDR2 sequences are SGHTA and FQGTGA. V lost 1 base and J lost 5; bases outside the gene matches: 5.

This clone was recorded a few times. The chain recombines TRBV27 with TRBJ2-2; 12 bases match TRBD1. The junction had 11 bases not matched to a gene; V was cut back by 5 bases and J by 7 bases. This CDR3 is 17 amino acids long. From germline, CDR1 is MNHEY and CDR2 SMNVEV (reference sequence). CDR3 residues: CASSPRGQGARDGELFF. CDR3 sequence (DNA): TGTGCCAGCAGTCCACGGGGACAGGGGGCGCGTGACGGGGAGCTGTTTTTT.

This clone has only a few counts. The rearrangement links TRBV7-9 to TRBJ1-1, with 7 nucleotides matching TRBD1. CDR3 length: 18 amino acids. Germline loops: CDR1 SEHNR, CDR2 FQNEAQ (reference sequence). J lost 8 bases, V lost 0 bases, and 18 bases had no gene match. The CDR3 nucleotides are TGTGCCAGCAGCTTAGCTCCAGCCGAGACAGGGTTTGTCGGGGAAGCTTTCTTT. This encodes CASSLAPAETGFVGEAFF.

This clone was counted between two and nine times. The CDR3 DNA sequence: TGTGCCAGCAGACAGACAGGAAACAATCAGCCCCAGCATTTT. Protein product: CASRQTGNNQPQHF. The J gene is TRBJ1-5, the V gene TRBV7-2, with a weak D call TRBD1 (6 bases). The CDR3 has 14 amino acids. Germline V gives CDR1 SGHTA, CDR2 FQGNSA. V lost 6 bases and J lost 3, with 12 bases in between. Full variable domain (outside the CDR3, taken from reference TRBV7-2 and TRBJ1-5): GAGVSQSPSNKVTEKGKDVELRCDPISGHTALYWYRQSLGQGLEFLIYFQGNSAPDKSGLPSDRFSAERTGGSVSTLTIQRTQQEDSAVYLCASRQTGNNQPQHFGDGTRLSIL.

Only a few counts were recorded for this clone. The gene calls are TRBV4-2 and TRBJ1-2, with a possible D match to TRBD1 (6 bases). The CDR3 consists of 15 residues. V gave up 0 bases and J gave up 2 bases, with 10 bases separating them. Per the germline V gene, CDR1 is LGHNA and CDR2 is YNFKEQ. The CDR3 here is CASSQEDGQNYGYTF. For the CDR3, the DNA is TGTGCCAGCAGCCAAGAAGATGGACAGAACTATGGCTACACCTTC.

This clone was picked up a small number of times. CDR3 in amino acids: CASSPDFDTAGEKLFF. As DNA, the CDR3 is TGTGCCAGCAGTCCTGATTTTGACACGGCGGGTGAAAAACTGTTTTTT. The rearrangement links TRBV27 to TRBJ1-4; D unresolved. The CDR3 sequence is 16 residues long. The germline V gene encodes CDR1 MNHEY and CDR2 SMNVEV (reference sequence). Trimming removed 5 bases from V and 7 bases from J, with 20 bases in between.

There are a few counts of this clone. This rearrangement joins TRBV6-5 to TRBJ1-6; 7 bases map to TRBD1. The germline V gene encodes CDR1 MNHEY and CDR2 SVGAGI. Unmatched junction bases numbered 14, after V lost 7 bases and J lost 11 bases. CDR3 length equals 15 residues. This CDR3 reads CASTAHGTAPPPLHF. Here the CDR3 DNA reads TGTGCCAGCACCGCACATGGGACAGCTCCCCCACCCCTCCACTTT.

This chain links TRBV28 with TRBJ1-5; D remains unclear. This CDR3 region has 14 residues. V was clipped by 3 bases and J by 0 bases, with 6 bases between them. From germline, CDR1 is MDHEN and CDR2 SYDVKM. DNA of the CDR3: TGTGCCAGCAGTTTGAGTCGTAGCAATCAGCCCCAGCATTTT. Translated, it gives CASSLSRSNQPQHF.

This chain joins TRBV27 and TRBJ2-7, with D maybe TRBD2 (6 bases). Germline CDR1 reads MNHEY; CDR2 reads SMNVEV (reference sequence). The length of the CDR3 is 14 residues. The V end lost 5 bases, the J end lost 3 bases, and 14 bases lay between the germline ends. As DNA, the CDR3 is TGTGCCAGCAGTCCCCCGACTAGTATCTACGAGCAGTACTTC. Its translation is CASSPPTSIYEQYF.

V and J are TRBV7-3 and TRBJ2-1; no clear D gene. In germline, CDR1 is SGHTA, CDR2 FQGTGA. The CDR3 is 15 amino acids. Between the trimmed V and J ends, which lost 0 bases and 6 bases, there was a span of 12 bases. The CDR3 sequence is CASSLTLVAVNEQFF. DNA of the CDR3: TGTGCCAGCAGCTTAACGCTAGTGGCGGTCAATGAGCAGTTCTTC.

This chain uses TRBV5-8 with TRBJ1-4; 7 bases align to TRBD1. The germline V gene encodes CDR1 SGHTS and CDR2 YDEGEE. The CDR3 extends over 15 amino acids. V shed 0 bases, J shed 8 bases, and the junction held 7 bases outside the gene matches. This CDR3 is CASSLETGSREKLFF. The CDR3 region has the DNA TGTGCCAGCAGCTTGGAGACAGGGAGTAGGGAAAAACTGTTTTTT.

This chain uses TRBV15 with TRBJ2-1; 12 nucleotides align to TRBD1. V lost 3 bases, J lost 6 bases, and 6 bases stayed unmatched. CDR1 is LNHNV and CDR2 is YYDKDF in the germline V gene (reference sequence). The CDR3 sequence is 16 residues long. DNA for the CDR3: TGTGCCACCAGCAGGGGGGACAGGGGGCGGCTCAATGAGCAGTTCTTC. Its protein is CATSRGDRGRLNEQFF.

This clone was detected only a few times. The rearrangement uses TRBV6-5 and TRBJ2-7; possibly TRBD1 for D (6 bases). The CDR3 consists of 14 residues. In germline, CDR1 is MNHEY, CDR2 SVGAGI. Between the trimmed V and J ends, which lost 1 base and 0 bases, there was a span of 7 bases. The CDR3 DNA reads TGTGCCAGCAGTTACTGGGACAACTCCTACGAGCAGTACTTC. This codes for CASSYWDNSYEQYF.

V usage is TRBV2 and J usage is TRBJ2-7, with 12 bases aligning to TRBD2. The CDR3 extends over 14 amino acids. Trimming cost V 4 bases and J 5 bases; bases outside gene matches: 3. Per the germline V gene, CDR1 is SNHLY and CDR2 is FYNNEI. The CDR3 here is CASSGLAGADEQYF. The CDR3 coding sequence is TGTGCCAGCAGTGGACTAGCGGGAGCCGACGAGCAGTACTTC.

This clone was observed a few times. The genes are TRBV16 and TRBJ1-4; tentative D call: TRBD1 (5 bases). Germline lookup yields CDR1 KGHSY and CDR2 FQNENV. CDR3 size: 15 residues. Trimming took off 2 bases at V and 5 bases at J, with 12 bases between the two ends. The CDR3 DNA reads as TGTGCCAGCAGCCAAAACGCCGGGGGGAATGAAAAACTGTTTTTT. Its translation is CASSQNAGGNEKLFF.

This clone was found many times. The chain carries TRBV5-1 and TRBJ2-3; D perhaps matches TRBD2 (5 bases). The CDR3 is made up of 13 amino acids. In germline, CDR1 is SGHRS, CDR2 YFSETQ. Between the trimmed V and J ends, which lost 6 bases and 4 bases, there was a span of 12 bases. The CDR3 loop is CASTGGVADTQYF. CDR3 bases: TGCGCCAGCACCGGAGGTGTAGCAGATACGCAGTATTTT.

The genes are TRBV9 and TRBJ2-1, with TRBD1 as a possible D gene (6 bases). The V end lost 1 base, the J end lost 5 bases, and 16 bases lay between the germline ends. This CDR3 has 16 amino acids. Germline V gene lookup returns CDR1 SGDLS and CDR2 YYNGEE. DNA of the CDR3: TGTGCCAGCAGCGTAACAACTAAAGGGGGAAACAATGAGCAGTTCTTC. Encoded protein: CASSVTTKGGNNEQFF. The full variable domain, completed using reference TRBV9 and TRBJ2-1, is DSGVTQTPKHLITATGQRVTLRCSPRSGDLSVYWYQQSLDQGLQFLIQYYNGEERAKGNILERFSAQQFPDLHSELNLSSLELGDSALYFCASSVTTKGGNNEQFFGPGTRLTVL.

Here the CDR3 DNA reads TGTGCCAGCAGCTCCGGTTTGACATACTCCTACGAGCAGTACTTC. This translates into CASSSGLTYSYEQYF. V is TRBV7-2 and J is TRBJ2-7; no definite D call. This CDR3 contains 15 residues. Trimming took off 4 bases at V and 0 bases at J, with 13 bases between the two ends. Germline assignment: CDR1 SGHTA and CDR2 FQGNSA.

This clone was counted a few times. The V and J genes are TRBV6-5 and TRBJ1-5; tentatively, D is TRBD1 (6 bases). Germline CDR1 MNHEY, CDR2 SVGAGI. CDR3 length equals 14 residues. Trimming shortened V by 5 bases and J by 3 bases, and 11 bases separated the two germline ends. CDR3 DNA sequence: TGTGCCAGCAGTCGTGGGACAACCAATCAGCCCCAGCATTTT. This sequence encodes CASSRGTTNQPQHF.

The chain is built from TRBV7-9 and TRBJ2-1; 12 nucleotides line up with TRBD2. This CDR3 spans 17 amino acids. The germline gives CDR1 SEHNR, CDR2 FQNEAQ (reference sequence). Germline trimming cut 3 bases from V and 7 bases from J; bases unmatched to any gene: 10. The CDR3 loop reads CASSFPRLAGDANEQFF. For the CDR3, the DNA is TGTGCCAGCAGCTTCCCTAGACTAGCGGGAGATGCGAATGAGCAGTTCTTC.

This clone was counted only a few times. The chain is built from TRBV5-1 and TRBJ1-1, with D possibly being TRBD1 (5 bases). The CDR3 runs 13 residues. The ends were cut back, 4 bases at V and 6 bases at J, with 13 bases in the middle. Germline V gives CDR1 SGHRS, CDR2 YFSETQ. The CDR3: CASSPRQSSEAFF. The CDR3 DNA is TGCGCCAGCAGCCCGAGACAGTCCTCTGAAGCTTTCTTT. The whole variable domain, filled in from reference TRBV5-1 and TRBJ1-1, reads KAGVTQTPRYLIKTRGQQVTLSCSPISGHRSVSWYQQTPGQGLQFLFEYFSETQRNKGNFPGRFSGRQFSNSRSEMNVSTLELGDSALYLCASSPRQSSEAFFGQGTRLTVV.

This clone turned up a few times. The CDR3 nucleotides read TGTGCCAGCAGCTTCGGTGGGGGCGGTCAGCCCCAGCATTTT. Residues: CASSFGGGGQPQHF. The V call is TRBV7-8, the J call TRBJ1-5, with D maybe TRBD1 (6 bases). The germline V gene has CDR1 SGHVS and CDR2 FQNEAQ. V lost 3 bases and J 6 bases, leaving 12 bases between the germline ends. The CDR3 runs 14 residues.

The V gene is TRBV10-3, the J gene TRBJ2-2, with TRBD2 matching 9 bases. CDR1 ENHRY and CDR2 SYGVKD come from the germline V gene. With V trimmed by 4 bases and J by 1 base, 4 bases remained unmatched. CDR3 length: 16 amino acids. The CDR3: CAISVGAGGNTGELFF. The CDR3 DNA is TGTGCCATCAGTGTTGGAGCGGGAGGGAACACCGGGGAGCTGTTTTTT.

The chain combines TRBV7-2 with TRBJ2-3, with D possibly matching TRBD1 (6 bases). The V and J ends lost 4 bases and 1 base respectively, with 9 bases between them. The germline CDR1 and CDR2 sequences are SGHTA and FQGNSA. The length of the CDR3 is 14 residues. CDR3 loop: CASSSWTGTDTQYF. As DNA, the CDR3 is TGTGCCAGCAGCTCATGGACAGGCACAGATACGCAGTATTTT.

The V and J genes are TRBV5-7 and TRBJ1-3; D not certain. TRBV5-7 is filed as an ORF, its function uncertain. The CDR3 spans 11 residues. V shed 7 bases and J shed 3 bases, with 5 bases lying between them. Here the CDR3 reads CASPFGNTIYF. For the CDR3, the DNA is TGTGCCAGCCCCTTTGGAAACACCATATATTTT.